A single sample is the source of the 8 T cell receptor beta chains below, sequenced in a study of regulatory T cells in long-lasting Graves disease. Stated time point: newly diagnosed GD, antithyroid drugs for less than 3 months. Researchers made the TCR library from RNA that was extracted from PBMCs. TCR beta libraries were built with iRepertoire HTBI primers and Arm-PCR of CDR3 regions. TCRdb independently ran MiXCR on the multiplex PCR reads; one entry per CDR3 protein. The sample records some 250,000 distinct CDR3 sequences, around 20% being singletons. The sequencing used peripheral blood mononuclear cells (PBMCs), collected at new diagnosis, from a patient treated with antithyroid drugs. Receptors were obtained from a female donor with Graves disease.

This clonotype was seen ten or more times. The J gene is TRBJ1-4, the V gene TRBV20-1, with 10 bases that match TRBD1. Germline V gene lookup returns CDR1 DFQATT and CDR2 SNEGSKA (reference sequence). V was pared by 1 base and J by 8 bases, with 4 bases of the junction left unmatched. CDR3 length equals 14 residues. Here the CDR3 DNA reads TGCAGTGCTAGAGGACAGGGGGCGGGAGAAAAACTGTTTTTT. Protein sequence: CSARGQGAGEKLFF.

The chain recombines TRBV7-2 with TRBJ1-2, with D perhaps matching TRBD1 (6 bases). Germline V gives CDR1 SGHTA, CDR2 FQGNSA. Trimming removed 5 bases at V and 8 bases at J, with 21 bases between. The CDR3 loop spans 15 amino acids. The CDR3 loop is CASSREGRGFGGYTF. The CDR3 DNA reads TGTGCCAGCAGCCGAGAGGGCAGGGGATTTGGAGGCTACACCTTC.

This clonotype occurred many times. The V and J genes are TRBV27 and TRBJ2-2, with 7 bases lining up with TRBD2. The ends lost 5 bases at V and 9 bases at J; junction bases unmatched: 6. The CDR3 sequence is 13 residues long. Looked up from germline, CDR1 is MNHEY and CDR2 is SMNVEV (reference sequence). For the CDR3, the DNA is TGTGCCAGCAGTCAGCAGCGGGGTTGGGAGCTGTTTTTT. Translation: CASSQQRGWELFF.

This clonotype has ten or more counts. This chain links TRBV14 with TRBJ2-1, with D tentatively TRBD2 (6 bases). Germline V gene sequence: CDR1 SGHDN, CDR2 FVKESK. This CDR3 is 16 amino acids long. V was cut by 1 base and J by 6 bases, with 16 bases left in between. The CDR3 nucleotides read TGTGCCAGCAGCCAAGGCAATCTTGCGGGAAGCAATGAGCAGTTCTTC. Its protein is CASSQGNLAGSNEQFF.

This clonotype has a count of ten or more. This chain links TRBV18 with TRBJ2-1; 10 nucleotides agree with TRBD2. Germline CDR1 is KGHSH and CDR2 is LQKENI. The CDR3 has 15 residues. V lost 4 bases, J lost 8 bases, and 8 bases stayed unmatched. CDR3 nucleotides: TGTGCCAGCTCACTTACTAGCGGGACAGTAGATGAGCAGTTCTTC. Amino acids: CASSLTSGTVDEQFF.

This clonotype was picked up many times. The chain employs TRBV6-1 and TRBJ2-3, with 7 bases fitting TRBD2. With 6 bases clipped from V and 3 bases from J, the junction kept 12 bases outside the gene matches. Germline V gives CDR1 MNHNS, CDR2 SASEGT. CDR3 length: 16 amino acids. The CDR3 coding sequence is TGTGCCAGCAGGGGCGTGTCGGGCGGGAGAACAGATACGCAGTATTTT. It yields the protein CASRGVSGGRTDTQYF.

This chain uses TRBV7-9 with TRBJ1-1; D unresolved. V lost 4 bases and J lost 11, with 11 bases in between. The CDR3 loop spans 11 amino acids. Germline V gene lookup returns CDR1 SEHNR and CDR2 FQNEAQ (reference sequence). The CDR3 DNA reads TGTGCCAGCAGCTATGGATTGGGCGCTTTCTTT. Translation gives CASSYGLGAFF.

V and J are TRBV7-2 and TRBJ2-7; a possible D gene is TRBD1 (6 bases). Per germline, CDR1 SGHTA and CDR2 FQGNSA. Trimming shortened V by 1 base and J by 5 bases, and 12 bases separated the two germline ends. The CDR3 has 14 amino acids. This chain's CDR3 is CASSLVQGYDEQYF. The CDR3 DNA follows: TGTGCCAGCAGCTTAGTCCAGGGGTACGACGAGCAGTACTTC.